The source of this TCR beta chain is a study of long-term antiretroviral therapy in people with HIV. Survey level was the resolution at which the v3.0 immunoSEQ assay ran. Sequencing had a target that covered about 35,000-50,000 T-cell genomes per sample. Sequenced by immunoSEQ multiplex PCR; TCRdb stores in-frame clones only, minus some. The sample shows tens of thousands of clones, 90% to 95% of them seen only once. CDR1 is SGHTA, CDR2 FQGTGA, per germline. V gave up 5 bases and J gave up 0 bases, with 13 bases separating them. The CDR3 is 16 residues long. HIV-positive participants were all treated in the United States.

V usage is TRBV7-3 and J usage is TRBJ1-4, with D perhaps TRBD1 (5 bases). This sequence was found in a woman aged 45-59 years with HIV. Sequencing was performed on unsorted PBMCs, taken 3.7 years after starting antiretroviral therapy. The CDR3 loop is CASSPQGGSTNEKLFF. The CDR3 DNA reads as TGTGCCAGCAGCCCCCAGGGTGGTTCAACTAATGAAAAACTGTTTTTT.